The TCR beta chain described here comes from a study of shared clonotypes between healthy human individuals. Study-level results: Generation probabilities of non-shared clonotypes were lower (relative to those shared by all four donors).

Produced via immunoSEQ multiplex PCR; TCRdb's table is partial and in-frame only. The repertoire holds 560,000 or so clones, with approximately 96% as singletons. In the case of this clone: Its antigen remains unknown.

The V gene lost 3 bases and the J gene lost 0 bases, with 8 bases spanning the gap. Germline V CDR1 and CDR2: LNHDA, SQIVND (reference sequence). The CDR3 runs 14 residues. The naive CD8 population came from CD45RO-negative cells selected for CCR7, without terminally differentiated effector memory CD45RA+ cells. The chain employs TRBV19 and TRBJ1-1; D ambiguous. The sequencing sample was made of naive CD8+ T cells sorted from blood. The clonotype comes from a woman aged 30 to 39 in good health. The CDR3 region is CASSINPMNTEAFF. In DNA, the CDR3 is TGTGCCAGTAGTATCAACCCCATGAACACTGAAGCTTTCTTT.